Listed here is a single T cell receptor beta chain. This entry comes from a study of blood T cell repertoires in COVID-19. The table came from immunoSEQ multiplex PCR; TCRdb's copy has only in-frame clones and leaves some out. The table records 150,000 to 200,000 clones, about 80% of them present only once. CDR3 length: 15 amino acids. V lost 4 bases to trimming and J lost 6 bases; unmatched junction nucleotides: 4. Germline V gene lookup returns CDR1 LGHDT and CDR2 YNNKEL (reference sequence). The sequenced sample consisted of peripheral blood. V is TRBV3-1 (or the pseudogene TRBV3-2) and J is TRBJ2-1, with 12 bases identical to TRBD2. The clonotype was recovered from a woman older than 75 with acute or convalescent COVID-19. For the CDR3, the DNA is TGTGCCAGCAGCCTGACTAGCGGGGGCTCCAATGAGCAGTTCTTC. Protein: CASSLTSGGSNEQFF.